Presented here are 30 T cell receptor beta chains from one specimen sequenced in a study of T cell responses to AZD1222 COVID-19 vaccine listed by TCRdb under 2021. This specimen's time point label, interpreted: about 28 days (+/-7) after the second vaccine dose. The receptor library was made with the immunoSEQ multiplex PCR assay. Drawn from immuneACCESS, this table holds only the in-frame rearrangements with V and J called that TCRdb kept. Clones are partly lost; checked studies trace under half to an unresolved V gene and leave the rest unexplained. For this sample there are nearly 110,000 clones; under 95% appear just once. The ten largest clonotypes hold 5% to 7.5% of the sample. The source was peripheral blood, collected 28 days after the second AZD1222 dose. All receptors derive from an adult who received the AZD1222 COVID-19 vaccine.

The CDR3 reads CATSGGRNNEQFF. CDR3 DNA: TGTGCCACCAGCGGGGGACGAAACAATGAGCAGTTCTTC. This chain connects TRBV15 to TRBJ2-1; D is perhaps TRBD1 or TRBD2 (5 bases each). The CDR3 extends over 13 amino acids. CDR1 is LNHNV, CDR2 YYDKDF, per germline (reference sequence). Trimming took off 5 bases at V and 5 bases at J, with 10 bases between the two ends.

This clone was observed a single time. The chain is built from TRBV5-4 and TRBJ2-7; D is ambiguous. Germline V gene sequence: CDR1 SGHNT, CDR2 YYREEE (reference sequence). The CDR3 extends over 13 amino acids. V was clipped by 0 bases and J by 6 bases, with 10 bases between them. The CDR3 loop is CASSLVQLSEQYF. In DNA, the CDR3 is TGTGCCAGCAGCTTGGTACAGCTCTCCGAGCAGTACTTC.

The V call is TRBV10-2, the J call TRBJ2-7; 8 bases agree with TRBD2. Germline trimming cut 10 bases from V and 4 bases from J; bases unmatched to any gene: 12. Per the germline V gene, CDR1 is WSHSY and CDR2 is SAAADI. This CDR3 has 14 residues. In nucleotides, the CDR3 is TGCGCCACCGCGGCCGGGAGGGCCCTTTACGAGCAGTACTTC. This gives the protein CATAAGRALYEQYF.

This clone was recorded a few times. The J gene is TRBJ2-3, the V gene TRBV9, with TRBD2 matching 8 bases. CDR3 length: 17 residues. Germline V gives CDR1 SGDLS, CDR2 YYNGEE. The V and J ends lost 0 bases and 0 bases, in that order; junction bases with no gene match: 6. The CDR3 sequence: CASSVATGTRSTDTQYF. In DNA, the CDR3 is TGTGCCAGCAGCGTAGCTACCGGGACTAGGAGCACAGATACGCAGTATTTT.

The chain recombines TRBV14 with TRBJ1-4; possible D gene TRBD1, 6 bases. V was shortened by 4 bases and J by 4 bases, with 13 bases between the two germline ends. The germline CDR1 and CDR2 sequences are SGHDN and FVKESK. There are 15 residues in the CDR3. The CDR3 DNA reads as TGTGCCAGCAGCCCCTTCGACAGGCTTAATGAAAAACTGTTTTTT. This encodes CASSPFDRLNEKLFF.

This chain links TRBV13 with TRBJ2-7; D may match TRBD1 or TRBD2 (5 bases each). V lost 5 bases and J 0 bases, leaving 14 bases between the germline ends. CDR3 length equals 15 residues. Germline CDR1 PRHDT, CDR2 FYEKMQ (reference sequence). CDR3 protein: CASSPRDGNSYEQYF. The CDR3 DNA reads TGTGCCAGCAGCCCTCGGGACGGTAACTCCTACGAGCAGTACTTC.

This sequence joins TRBV12-3 or TRBV12-4 and TRBJ1-1; the D is unclear. There are 12 residues in the CDR3. V gave up 6 bases and J gave up 6 bases, with 11 bases separating them. CDR3: CASSRLFAEAFF. For the CDR3, the DNA is TGTGCCAGCAGCCGTCTTTTCGCTGAAGCTTTCTTT.

The CDR3 is CASSNNGGARADTQYF. CDR3 nucleotides: TGTGCCAGCAGTAACAACGGGGGGGCAAGGGCAGATACGCAGTATTTT. The J gene is TRBJ2-3, the V gene TRBV28; TRBD2 matches 8 bases. This CDR3 is built from 16 residues. CDR1 is MDHEN and CDR2 is SYDVKM in the germline V gene. With 5 bases clipped from V and 4 bases from J, the junction kept 11 bases outside the gene matches.

The rearrangement uses TRBV29-1 and TRBJ1-2; D unresolved. Germline V gives CDR1 SQVTM, CDR2 ANQGSEA. This CDR3 has 14 residues. Trimming took off 7 bases at V and 1 base at J, with 16 bases between the two ends. For the CDR3, the DNA is TGCAGCGCCGATGAAAAGACGGTTAACTATGGCTACACCTTC. Translated, it gives CSADEKTVNYGYTF.

The chain is built from TRBV7-2 and TRBJ1-5; D is uncertain. The CDR3 runs 15 residues. Per the germline V gene, CDR1 is SGHTA and CDR2 is FQGNSA. V gave up 2 bases and J gave up 0 bases, with 8 bases separating them. CDR3 amino acids: CASSLIPSSNQPQHF. CDR3 in DNA: TGTGCCAGCAGCTTAATCCCGAGTAGCAATCAGCCCCAGCATTTT.

V gene TRBV11-2 combines with J gene TRBJ1-4, with D uncertain. This CDR3 region has 15 residues. CDR1 is SGHAT and CDR2 is FQNNGV in the germline V gene. V was cut by 6 bases and J by 5 bases, with 16 bases left in between. The DNA for the CDR3 is TGTGCCAGCAGAATTCCCGGACTGGGAAATGAAAAACTGTTTTTT. Its translation is CASRIPGLGNEKLFF.

This clone occurred a few times. The gene calls are TRBV5-4 and TRBJ2-7; no firm D call. V was pared by 1 base and J by 5 bases, with 10 bases between. The germline V gene has CDR1 SGHNT and CDR2 YYREEE (reference sequence). This CDR3 has 13 residues. CDR3 loop: CASSLYSVNEQYF. The CDR3 DNA follows: TGTGCCAGCAGCTTGTATTCAGTGAACGAGCAGTACTTC.

The CDR3 protein is CASSYRGLEEKLFF. The DNA for the CDR3 is TGTGCCAGCTCATACAGGGGGCTCGAGGAAAAACTGTTTTTT. The genes are TRBV18 and TRBJ1-4; 9 bases are shared with TRBD1. CDR1 KGHSH and CDR2 LQKENI come from the germline V gene. CDR3 length equals 14 residues. The ends lost 5 bases at V and 8 bases at J; junction bases unmatched: 6. Together with reference TRBV18 and TRBJ1-4, the CDR3 gives the full variable domain: NAGVMQNPRHLVRRRGQEARLRCSPMKGHSHVYWYRQLPEEGLKFMVYLQKENIIDESGMPKERFSAEFPKEGPSILRIQQVVRGDSAAYFCASSYRGLEEKLFFGSGTQLSVL.

The rearrangement joins TRBV3-1 (or the pseudogene TRBV3-2) to TRBJ2-1; 14 bases match TRBD2. The germline V gene has CDR1 LGHDT and CDR2 YNNKEL (reference sequence). This CDR3 has 15 amino acids. Losses at the gene ends were 4 bases for V and 6 bases for J; bases not matched to a gene: 2. CDR3 bases: TGTGCCAGCAGCCCGGGACTAGCGGGAGTCAATGAGCAGTTCTTC. Amino acid sequence: CASSPGLAGVNEQFF.

This clone showed up just once. V is TRBV18 and J is TRBJ1-2; no firm D call. This CDR3 has 13 residues. V shed 5 bases and J shed 6 bases, with 13 bases lying between them. CDR1 KGHSH and CDR2 LQKENI come from the germline V gene. The CDR3 DNA sequence: TGTGCCAGCTCATCAGCCTCGACGGATGGCTACACCTTC. Its translation is CASSSASTDGYTF.

The chain carries TRBV3-1 (or the pseudogene TRBV3-2) and TRBJ2-1, with D perhaps matching TRBD1 or TRBD2 (6 bases each). Germline V gene lookup returns CDR1 LGHDT and CDR2 YNNKEL (reference sequence). The CDR3 sequence is 14 residues long. V was cut by 0 bases and J by 8 bases, with 11 bases left in between. The CDR3 sequence: CASSQEVGGYEQFF. The CDR3 coding sequence is TGTGCCAGCAGCCAAGAGGTAGGGGGGTATGAGCAGTTCTTC.

The V call is TRBV10-1, the J call TRBJ2-1; either TRBD1 or TRBD2 may supply D (5 bases each). The CDR3 contains 13 residues. Deletions cut 2 bases from V and 13 bases from J, with 15 bases between. The germline V gene encodes CDR1 WNHNN and CDR2 SYGVQD (reference sequence). CDR3 sequence: CASSEGGPDVQFF. The CDR3 nucleotides read TGCGCCAGCAGTGAGGGGGGACCGGATGTTCAGTTCTTC.

The V gene is TRBV10-3, the J gene TRBJ1-2; tentative D call: TRBD1 (6 bases). The V end was cut by 6 bases, the J end by 2 bases, with 10 bases between. The CDR3 runs 13 residues. Germline lookup yields CDR1 ENHRY and CDR2 SYGVKD. The CDR3 protein is CAIRLDRNYGYTF. The CDR3 bases are TGTGCCATCAGACTCGACAGGAACTATGGCTACACCTTC.

This sequence joins TRBV18 and TRBJ2-5; no clear D gene. This CDR3 contains 14 residues. Germline lookup yields CDR1 KGHSH and CDR2 LQKENI. Trimming took off 2 bases at V and 2 bases at J, with 9 bases between the two ends. The CDR3 coding sequence is TGTGCCAGCTCACCAGAAGTTTGGCAAGAGACCCAGTACTTC. Amino acid sequence: CASSPEVWQETQYF.

The chain is built from TRBV28 and TRBJ2-1; a weak D match, TRBD2 (7 bases). The CDR3 is 14 amino acids. Trimming left V 10 bases short and J 10 bases short, with 23 bases between. CDR1 is MDHEN, CDR2 SYDVKM, per germline. The CDR3 loop is CATNERGGSREQFF. The DNA for the CDR3 is TGTGCCACCAACGAAAGGGGGGGATCTCGAGAGCAGTTCTTC.

V is TRBV20-1 and J is TRBJ2-2; no clear D gene. Germline V gives CDR1 DFQATT, CDR2 SNEGSKA (reference sequence). V lost 5 bases, J lost 2 bases, and 3 bases lay in between. The CDR3 contains 11 residues. In DNA form, the CDR3 reads TGCAGTGCTCCTAACACCGGGGAGCTGTTTTTT. It translates to CSAPNTGELFF.

The rearrangement uses TRBV2 and TRBJ1-2; no firm D call. The CDR3 extends over 10 amino acids. V lost 7 bases and J 2 bases, leaving 2 bases between the germline ends. CDR1 and CDR2 from the germline V gene are SNHLY and FYNNEI. The DNA for the CDR3 is TGTGCCAGCACCAACTATGGCTACACCTTC. Protein product: CASTNYGYTF.

V is TRBV10-2 and J is TRBJ1-5; D gene ambiguous. The germline V gene has CDR1 WSHSY and CDR2 SAAADI. Trimming left V 6 bases short and J 7 bases short, with 13 bases between. This CDR3 has 13 residues. The CDR3 region is CASSQATGQPQHF. CDR3 nucleotides: TGCGCCAGCAGCCAAGCGACGGGGCAGCCCCAGCATTTT.

The chain uses TRBV21-1 and TRBJ2-3; the D segment call TRBD1 is taken from the table without a DNA check. TRBV21-1 is noted as a pseudogene. The CDR3 consists of 16 residues. The CDR3 nucleotides are TGTGCCAGCAGCAGACCGGGACAGGTTAGAGGTGATACGCAGTATTTT. This sequence encodes CASSRPGQVRGDTQYF.

The chain couples TRBV30 to TRBJ2-2, with 12 bases identical to TRBD2. In germline, CDR1 is GTSNPN, CDR2 SVGIG (reference sequence). The J segment lost 2 bases and the V segment lost 4 bases, leaving 5 bases of the junction unmatched. The CDR3 has 16 amino acids. As DNA, the CDR3 is TGTGCCTGGAACCTGGGACTAGCGGGTAACACCGGGGAGCTGTTTTTT. This gives the protein CAWNLGLAGNTGELFF. Variable domain in full (rest from reference TRBV30 and TRBJ2-2): SQTIHQWPATLVQPVGSPLSLECTVEGTSNPNLYWYRQAAGRGLQLLFYSVGIGQISSEVPQNLSASRPQDRQFILSSKKLLLSDSGFYLCAWNLGLAGNTGELFFGEGSRLTVL.

The gene calls are TRBV6-5 and TRBJ1-6; D call uncertain. Germline V gives CDR1 MNHEY, CDR2 SVGAGI. This CDR3 spans 13 amino acids. V was pared by 6 bases and J by 6 bases, with 9 bases between. This CDR3 reads CASRISGNSPLHF. CDR3 sequence (DNA): TGTGCCAGCAGAATCTCGGGTAATTCACCCCTCCACTTT.

V usage is TRBV28 and J usage is TRBJ1-1; the D gene is possibly TRBD1 (6 bases). Trimming shortened V by 6 bases and J by 1 base, and 15 bases separated the two germline ends. Germline values: CDR1 MDHEN, CDR2 SYDVKM. This CDR3 is built from 15 residues. CDR3 sequence (DNA): TGTGCCAGCAGCCCGGCGGACAGCTCGAACACTGAAGCTTTCTTT. It translates to CASSPADSSNTEAFF.

This chain uses TRBV5-1 with TRBJ2-1; 9 nucleotides line up with TRBD2. Germline loops: CDR1 SGHRS, CDR2 YFSETQ. Trimming cost V 1 base and J 3 bases; bases outside gene matches: 2. CDR3 size: 15 residues. The CDR3 region is CASSLLAGYYNEQFF. The CDR3 DNA follows: TGCGCCAGCAGCTTGCTAGCGGGATACTACAATGAGCAGTTCTTC.

This clone occurred once. The rearrangement joins TRBV5-1 to TRBJ1-2, with 7 bases lining up with TRBD1. The junction had 4 bases not matched to a gene; V was cut back by 0 bases and J by 8 bases. Germline assignment: CDR1 SGHRS and CDR2 YFSETQ. There are 13 residues in the CDR3. The CDR3 spells CASSLEGAKGYTF. CDR3 in DNA: TGCGCCAGCAGCTTGGAGGGGGCGAAGGGCTACACCTTC.

The chain joins TRBV9 to TRBJ2-5, with 7 bases fitting TRBD2. This CDR3 region has 17 residues. Germline V gene sequence: CDR1 SGDLS, CDR2 YYNGEE. The J segment lost 4 bases and the V segment lost 0 bases, leaving 12 bases of the junction unmatched. As DNA, the CDR3 is TGTGCCAGCAGCGTAGGGGAGGGAGCCGGGAGGAGAGAGACCCAGTACTTC. Translation gives CASSVGEGAGRRETQYF.